The 23 T cell receptor beta chains below come from one sample, sequenced in a study of T cell responses to AZD1222 COVID-19 vaccine. Using immunoSEQ multiplex PCR, the repertoire was profiled, and TCRdb retains in-frame clones only, with some absent. The profile shows about 86,000 clones, roughly 87% of them singletons. This specimen consisted of peripheral blood, obtained on day 0 of AZD1222 vaccination. These receptors originate from an adult in good health.

This clone was seen a few times. The rearrangement joins TRBV5-1 to TRBJ2-5; no clear D gene. The V and J ends lost 0 bases and 2 bases respectively, with 8 bases between them. The CDR3 has 14 residues. Germline-derived CDR1 and CDR2 are SGHRS and YFSETQ. Here the CDR3 reads CASSLAGGQETQYF. The DNA for the CDR3 is TGCGCCAGCAGCTTGGCTGGCGGTCAAGAGACCCAGTACTTC.

The chain carries TRBV6-5 and TRBJ2-2; 7 nucleotides agree with TRBD2. Losses at the gene ends were 5 bases for V and 13 bases for J; bases not matched to a gene: 13. Germline V lookup: CDR1 MNHEY, CDR2 SVGAGI. The CDR3 spans 14 residues. The chain's CDR3 is CASSPRGVFDGLFF. For the CDR3, the DNA is TGTGCCAGCAGTCCCCGGGGGGTATTTGATGGGCTGTTTTTT.

The chain links TRBV3-1 (or the pseudogene TRBV3-2) to TRBJ2-5, with 10 bases fitting TRBD1. The CDR3 consists of 15 residues. Per germline, CDR1 LGHDT and CDR2 YNNKEL (reference sequence). With 3 bases clipped from V and 5 bases from J, the junction kept 6 bases outside the gene matches. This chain's CDR3 is CASSHRTGGVETQYF. CDR3 DNA sequence: TGTGCCAGCAGCCACCGGACAGGGGGTGTCGAGACCCAGTACTTC.

The V and J genes are TRBV9 and TRBJ1-6; D may be TRBD1 (5 bases). The germline V and J ends were trimmed by 3 bases and 14 bases, with 18 bases remaining between them. This CDR3 has 14 amino acids. Germline loops: CDR1 SGDLS, CDR2 YYNGEE. This chain's CDR3 is CASSARDATSTLHF. CDR3 nucleotide sequence: TGTGCCAGCAGCGCGAGGGACGCCACCTCCACCCTCCACTTT. Full variable domain (rest looked up from reference TRBV9 and TRBJ1-6): DSGVTQTPKHLITATGQRVTLRCSPRSGDLSVYWYQQSLDQGLQFLIQYYNGEERAKGNILERFSAQQFPDLHSELNLSSLELGDSALYFCASSARDATSTLHFGNGTRLTVT.

The chain combines TRBV6-5 with TRBJ2-1; 8 bases are a match to TRBD2. Germline-derived CDR1 and CDR2 are MNHEY and SVGAGI. CDR3 length equals 14 residues. V was pared by 8 bases and J by 1 base, with 4 bases of the junction left unmatched. CDR3 protein: CASGRLASYNEQFF. For the CDR3, the DNA is TGTGCCAGCGGCAGACTAGCGTCCTACAATGAGCAGTTCTTC.

The CDR3 DNA sequence: TGTGCCAGCAAAACAGTGTTTCCGGGCCTCAATTCACCCCTCCACTTT. It codes for CASKTVFPGLNSPLHF. The rearrangement links TRBV19 to TRBJ1-6; D is unresolved. Per germline, CDR1 LNHDA and CDR2 SQIVND (reference sequence). V lost 9 bases, J lost 7 bases, and 22 bases lay in between. The CDR3 is 16 residues long.

This clone was recorded once. This chain uses TRBV18 with TRBJ1-4; no firm D call. This CDR3 region has 13 residues. The V gene's germline CDR1 is KGHSH and CDR2 LQKENI. Trimming stripped 2 bases from V and 4 bases from J, with 5 bases between. The CDR3 loop reads CASSPGNNEKLFF. The DNA for the CDR3 is TGTGCCAGCTCACCAGGGAATAATGAAAAACTGTTTTTT.

The genes are TRBV3-1 (or the pseudogene TRBV3-2) and TRBJ2-2; unclear D gene. Germline V lookup: CDR1 LGHDT, CDR2 YNNKEL (reference sequence). This CDR3 has 13 residues. Trimming cost V 0 bases and J 7 bases, with 6 bases left between them. CDR3 in amino acids: CASSQDRYGELFF. The CDR3 nucleotides read TGTGCCAGCAGCCAAGATAGGTACGGGGAGCTGTTTTTT.

The gene calls are TRBV5-5 and TRBJ2-3; 8 bases map to TRBD2. The CDR3 is 13 amino acids. The germline CDR1 and CDR2 sequences are SGHKS and YYEKEE (reference sequence). V lost 7 bases and J lost 3; bases outside the gene matches: 4. The CDR3 bases are TGTGCCAGCTCCCGGGGGGGTACAGATACGCAGTATTTT. As protein: CASSRGGTDTQYF.

As to this clone: The sample carries other DNA sequences with the same CDR3. CDR3 bases: TGTGCCTCGTCAGGCACCAGGCGCTATGGCTACACCTTC. Its protein is CASSGTRRYGYTF. The chain joins TRBV12-3 or TRBV12-4 to TRBJ1-2, with D uncertain. The CDR3 totals 13 residues. The V and J ends lost 11 bases and 4 bases respectively, with 17 bases between them.

J is TRBJ2-1 and V is TRBV2; D not certain. This CDR3 contains 11 residues. The germline V gene encodes CDR1 SNHLY and CDR2 FYNNEI. V shed 8 bases and J shed 6 bases, with 8 bases lying between them. In nucleotides, the CDR3 is TGTGCCAGCTCATACGTCAATGAGCAGTTCTTC. The encoded protein is CASSYVNEQFF.

The chain is built from TRBV4-1 and TRBJ1-4, with a possible D match to TRBD1 (6 bases). The CDR3 has 15 amino acids. Germline lookup yields CDR1 MGHRA and CDR2 YSYEKL. V lost 3 bases and J 8 bases, leaving 16 bases between the germline ends. The CDR3, as DNA: TGCGCCAGCAGCCAGAGGACAACCCAGGGGGAAAAACTGTTTTTT. Its translation is CASSQRTTQGEKLFF.

This clone occurred once. J is TRBJ1-3 and V is TRBV19; D might be TRBD1 (6 bases). V lost 5 bases and J 2 bases, leaving 19 bases between the germline ends. This CDR3 comprises 17 residues. CDR1 LNHDA and CDR2 SQIVND come from the germline V gene (reference sequence). Written as DNA, the CDR3 is TGTGCCAGTAGTGAGGGACAACCTGGTAAGACTGGAAACACCATATATTTT. Amino acid sequence: CASSEGQPGKTGNTIYF.

V gene TRBV4-1 combines with J gene TRBJ1-1, with 8 bases that match TRBD1. The CDR3 spans 17 residues. Trimming cost V 4 bases and J 1 base; bases outside gene matches: 11. Germline values: CDR1 MGHRA, CDR2 YSYEKL. CDR3 bases: TGCGCCAGCAGCCCCTACTCAGGGGGCTCAAGGAACACTGAAGCTTTCTTT. This translates into CASSPYSGGSRNTEAFF.

This clone was found once. The rearrangement joins TRBV6-1 to TRBJ2-5; D call uncertain. This CDR3 contains 16 residues. CDR1 is MNHNS, CDR2 SASEGT, per germline. The germline V and J ends were trimmed by 1 base and 4 bases, with 16 bases remaining between them. DNA of the CDR3: TGTGCCAGCAGTGAAGTGGAGTCAGTTGAACGAGAGACCCAGTACTTC. It encodes CASSEVESVERETQYF.

This clone has just a few counts. V and J are TRBV5-4 and TRBJ2-2; D call uncertain. Germline loops: CDR1 SGHNT, CDR2 YYREEE (reference sequence). Trimming left V 4 bases short and J 1 base short, with 8 bases between. The CDR3 is made up of 14 amino acids. The CDR3: CASSESLNTGELFF. Here the CDR3 DNA reads TGTGCCAGCAGCGAGTCATTGAACACCGGGGAGCTGTTTTTT.

The rearrangement links TRBV5-1 to TRBJ1-2, with unresolved D. Trimming took off 1 base at V and 2 bases at J, with 6 bases between the two ends. Germline V lookup: CDR1 SGHRS, CDR2 YFSETQ. The CDR3 extends over 13 amino acids. The CDR3 DNA is TGCGCCAGCAGCTTGTCACAGAACTATGGCTACACCTTC. Translation: CASSLSQNYGYTF.

The chain combines TRBV4-3 with TRBJ2-7, with D possibly matching TRBD1 (5 bases). CDR3 length equals 16 residues. Trimming took 0 bases from V and 0 from J, leaving 12 bases between them. CDR1 is LGHNA and CDR2 is YSLEER in the germline V gene. CDR3 loop: CASSQDKGPPSYEQYF. Here the CDR3 DNA reads TGCGCCAGCAGCCAAGATAAGGGGCCTCCCTCCTACGAGCAGTACTTC.

The V call is TRBV18, the J call TRBJ1-1; D gene unclear. Trimming removed 6 bases from V and 1 base from J, with 9 bases in between. Germline lookup yields CDR1 KGHSH and CDR2 LQKENI. The CDR3 contains 13 residues. The chain's CDR3 is CASSKTANTEAFF. The CDR3 DNA reads as TGTGCCAGCTCCAAGACGGCGAACACTGAAGCTTTCTTT.

V usage is TRBV6-6 and J usage is TRBJ1-5; the match to TRBD1 covers 7 bases. This CDR3 is 13 amino acids long. With 6 bases clipped from V and 7 bases from J, the junction kept 6 bases outside the gene matches. The germline V gene has CDR1 MNHNY and CDR2 SVGAGI (reference sequence). The DNA for the CDR3 is TGTGCCAGCAGCTACGACAGGGTACAGCCCCAGCATTTT. Translation: CASSYDRVQPQHF.

This chain connects TRBV3-1 (or the pseudogene TRBV3-2) to TRBJ2-7; 9 bases fit TRBD2. CDR3 length equals 13 residues. Germline V gene lookup returns CDR1 LGHDT and CDR2 YNNKEL (reference sequence). V dropped 4 bases and J dropped 2; count of bases not matched to a gene: 0. DNA of the CDR3: TGTGCCAGCAGCCTAGCGGGGGCCTACGAGCAGTACTTC. It codes for CASSLAGAYEQYF.

This clone was observed a few times. The J gene is TRBJ1-1, the V gene TRBV2; D gene ambiguous. Germline loops: CDR1 SNHLY, CDR2 FYNNEI. V was shortened by 4 bases and J by 1 base, with 7 bases between the two germline ends. This CDR3 comprises 13 residues. Written as DNA, the CDR3 is TGTGCCAGCAGTGTGTTAGAGAACACTGAAGCTTTCTTT. Its translation: CASSVLENTEAFF.

V is TRBV30 and J is TRBJ2-2; TRBD1 aligns across 12 bases. With 4 bases clipped from V and 6 bases from J, the junction kept 6 bases outside the gene matches. The CDR3 is 15 residues long. Per the germline V gene, CDR1 is GTSNPN and CDR2 is SVGIG (reference sequence). CDR3 loop: CAWNAGTGGPGELFF. The CDR3 DNA is TGTGCCTGGAACGCCGGGACAGGGGGCCCCGGGGAGCTGTTTTTT.